This T cell receptor beta chain derives from a study of control samples from healthy donors and cancer patients (dated by TCRdb to 2020 to 2021). V is pruned by 2 bases and J by 5 bases, leaving 4 bases of the junction without a gene match. The germline V gene specifies SNHLY as CDR1 and FYNNEI as CDR2. Inclusive of the bounding cysteine and phenylalanine, the CDR3 is 16 residues long. The DNA shown is the 48-base CDR3, in frame from base 1. As to this clone: Its antigen specificity is not known. No clone much larger than this one lies a single base away; base qualities are absent. This sample includes further DNA sequences coding for the same CDR3.

The method behind the library was the immunoSEQ multiplex PCR assay. TCRdb holds this immuneACCESS table with in-frame rearrangements only. Some clones are missing; in checked studies, unresolved V genes explain under half, and the rest has no known cause. The sample table contains about 120,000 clones; only one count was recorded for over 75% of them. 1% to 1.4% of the sample is held by the ten biggest clonotypes. This TCR was recovered from a woman aged 45-59 years with colorectal cancer. The V and J genes are TRBV2 and TRBJ2-2; 11 bases in the junction line up with TRBD1. Material: PBMCs. The CDR3: CASSERGTGGTGELFF. Read as DNA, the sequence is TGTGCCAGCAGTGAAAGGGGGACAGGGGGAACCGGGGAGCTGTTTTTT.